The 12 T cell receptor beta chains listed next were all sequenced from one sample in a study of cytomegalovirus exposure and HLA in healthy donors. TCRdb's copy holds only in-frame clones and misses some; the assay was immunoSEQ multiplex PCR. The sample lists some 130,000 clones, 82% occurring once. The specimen sequenced was PBMCs. These receptors all come from a man aged 25-45 years in good health and CMV-seropositive.

This chain joins TRBV2 and TRBJ2-1; 10 positions agree with TRBD2. The CDR3 has 16 residues. V lost 5 bases, J lost 7 bases, and 11 bases stayed unmatched. CDR1 SNHLY and CDR2 FYNNEI come from the germline V gene. The CDR3 nucleotides are TGTGCCAGCAGTTCAAGGCTTAGCGGGGGGTTAAATGAGCAGTTCTTC. It is translated as CASSSRLSGGLNEQFF.

The J gene is TRBJ2-1, the V gene TRBV12-5; 11 bases map to TRBD2. V was pared by 7 bases and J by 7 bases, with 9 bases of the junction left unmatched. From germline, CDR1 is LGHNT and CDR2 FRNRAP. This CDR3 is 15 amino acids long. CDR3 bases: TGTGCTAGTGTGAGTAGCGGGGGGGCTGTAAATGAGCAGTTCTTC. Translation gives CASVSSGGAVNEQFF. Full variable domain (outside the CDR3, taken from reference TRBV12-5 and TRBJ2-1): DARVTQTPRHKVTEMGQEVTMRCQPILGHNTVFWYRQTMMQGLELLAYFRNRAPLDDSGMPKDRFSAEMPDATLATLKIQPSEPRDSAVYFCASVSSGGAVNEQFFGPGTRLTVL.

The chain has TRBV14 and TRBJ2-2, with D possibly matching TRBD1 (6 bases). Deletions cut 3 bases from V and 6 bases from J, with 17 bases between. Germline CDR1 is SGHDN and CDR2 is FVKESK. The CDR3 is 16 residues long. CDR3 bases: TGTGCCAGCAGCCAGCCCAGGGGAGTAGTCCCCGGGGAGCTGTTTTTT. Its protein product is CASSQPRGVVPGELFF.

The V call is TRBV2, the J call TRBJ2-3, with 10 bases that match TRBD1. The germline V gene encodes CDR1 SNHLY and CDR2 FYNNEI. J was trimmed by 1 base and V by 4 bases; bases with no gene match: 5. This CDR3 region has 16 residues. CDR3 DNA sequence: TGTGCCAGCAGTGGGGGACAGGGGCCTGGCACAGATACGCAGTATTTT. This sequence encodes CASSGGQGPGTDTQYF.

The gene calls are TRBV25-1 and TRBJ2-1, with 10 nucleotides matching TRBD2. V was pared by 6 bases and J by 10 bases, with 9 bases of the junction left unmatched. Germline V gives CDR1 MGHDK, CDR2 SYGVNS. The CDR3 runs to 14 residues. The chain's CDR3 is CASRSSGSSGEQFF. As DNA, the CDR3 is TGTGCCAGCAGGTCTAGCGGGAGTTCAGGGGAGCAGTTCTTC.

This chain links TRBV18 with TRBJ1-5; no reliable D call. The V gene lost 2 bases and the J gene lost 0 bases, with 5 bases spanning the gap. CDR1 KGHSH and CDR2 LQKENI come from the germline V gene. This CDR3 has 14 residues. In nucleotides, the CDR3 is TGTGCCAGCTCACCAGGGAGTAGCAATCAGCCCCAGCATTTT. The encoded protein is CASSPGSSNQPQHF.

The rearrangement links TRBV18 to TRBJ2-5, with D tentatively TRBD2 (5 bases). This CDR3 has 14 residues. Germline V gene data show CDR1 as KGHSH and CDR2 as LQKENI. The V end was cut by 5 bases, the J end by 4 bases, with 14 bases between. The CDR3 loop reads CASSTGVARETQYF. DNA of the CDR3: TGTGCCAGCTCAACCGGGGTCGCGAGAGAGACCCAGTACTTC.

V gene TRBV14 combines with J gene TRBJ2-2, with D perhaps matching TRBD2 (5 bases). This CDR3 comprises 15 residues. Trimming shortened V by 0 bases and J by 4 bases, and 9 bases separated the two germline ends. CDR1 SGHDN and CDR2 FVKESK come from the germline V gene. The CDR3 loop is CASSQDFGVTGELFF. The DNA for the CDR3 is TGTGCCAGCAGCCAAGATTTCGGGGTCACCGGGGAGCTGTTTTTT.

This clone was counted a few times. The chain couples TRBV7-2 to TRBJ2-7; tentatively, D is TRBD2 (6 bases). The ends were cut back, 1 base at V and 7 bases at J, with 11 bases in the middle. Germline CDR1 SGHTA, CDR2 FQGNSA. This CDR3 has 13 amino acids. CDR3 in amino acids: CASSLGREDEQYF. The CDR3 nucleotides are TGTGCCAGCAGCTTAGGCAGGGAGGATGAGCAGTACTTC.

The gene calls are TRBV19 and TRBJ2-3, with 8 nucleotides matching TRBD1. In germline, CDR1 is LNHDA, CDR2 SQIVND (reference sequence). V was clipped by 7 bases and J by 2 bases; unmatched bases: 8. The CDR3 totals 15 residues. CDR3 protein: CASTDRGAFTDTQYF. For the CDR3, the DNA is TGTGCCAGTACAGACAGGGGCGCCTTCACAGATACGCAGTATTTT.

In nucleotides, the CDR3 is TGTGCCAGCAGCTCGGGAGGAGTAGCTGCCGCCTACAATGAGCAGTTCTTC. Translated: CASSSGGVAAAYNEQFF. This chain uses TRBV7-2 with TRBJ2-1; 7 bases fit TRBD2. V lost 4 bases to trimming and J lost 2 bases; unmatched junction nucleotides: 11. The germline gives CDR1 SGHTA, CDR2 FQGNSA. The CDR3 covers 17 residues.

The CDR3 bases are TGTGCCAGCAGCTTGGGGGCCGGATCACCCCTCCACTTT. This translates into CASSLGAGSPLHF. The chain combines TRBV5-6 with TRBJ1-6; D is uncertain. CDR1 SGHDT and CDR2 YYEEEE come from the germline V gene. The V gene lost 0 bases and the J gene lost 10 bases, with 8 bases spanning the gap. CDR3 length equals 13 residues. Supplemented by reference TRBV5-6 and TRBJ1-6, the full variable domain reads DAGVTQSPTHLIKTRGQQVTLRCSPKSGHDTVSWYQQALGQGPQFIFQYYEEEERQRGNFPDRFSGHQFPNYSSELNVNALLLGDSALYLCASSLGAGSPLHFGNGTRLTVT.